The T cell receptor (beta chain) described here comes from a study of blood T cell repertoires in COVID-19. Study context: Nucleic acid was either cDNA or gDNA, and it came from T cells, B-cell-depleted T cells, or PBMCs.

Assay: immunoSEQ multiplex PCR; the TCRdb copy retains only in-frame clones and omits some. The sample carries about 300,000 clones, approximately 88% recorded once. Living in about two dozen US areas, the participants were between 18 and 89 years of age. Participants were placed into cohorts based on the clinical history they reported. Recovered status in Cohort 3 required two negative PCRs, clearance, or symptom resolution. This CDR3 is 13 amino acids long. In germline, CDR1 is WNHNN, CDR2 SYGVQD (reference sequence). Trimming stripped 4 bases from V and 1 base from J, with 7 bases between. The chain employs TRBV10-1 and TRBJ2-5, with a tentative D call TRBD1 (5 bases). What was sequenced was PBMCs or T cells enriched from blood (not recorded which). The source is a man in his 60s who had recovered from COVID-19. CDR3 sequence reads: CASSGTIQETQYF. As DNA, the CDR3 is TGCGCCAGCAGTGGGACAATCCAAGAGACCCAGTACTTC.